This TCR beta chain was sequenced during a study of blood T cells in healthy people across ages. For the study at large: About one barcoded beta molecule was captured per two T cells (by template switching).

Overall study results and limits: The donors' CMV status was not determined, possibly confounding changes in expanded clonotypes. Naive CD4+ cells and diversity were both higher in long-lived donors than in aged donors.

On this clonotype: What it binds is unknown.

From germline, CDR1 is LGHNA and CDR2 YNFKEQ. The J segment lost 7 bases and the V segment lost 0 bases, leaving 10 bases of the junction unmatched. CDR3 length equals 17 residues. Then a second PCR, running roughly 6 to 12 cycles, was carried out with a sample-barcoded 5' primer and a J-beta primer mix. Researchers report that a template-switch adaptor with 12 random nucleotides tagged each cDNA molecule. TCRdb re-called the 5' RACE reads through MiXCR, storing one row per CDR3 protein. The repertoire consists of 1.5 million to 2 million distinct CDR3 sequences, with roughly a third occurring once and the leading ten covering approximately 10%.

The sequenced material came from blood. This clonotype originated in a woman aged 30 to 39 in good health. The chain combines TRBV4-2 with TRBJ2-1; 9 bases map to TRBD2. DNA of the CDR3: TGTGCCAGCAGCCAAGATCACGGCGGGAGGGCCTTTAATGAGCAGTTCTTC. It is translated as CASSQDHGGRAFNEQFF.